A selection of T cell receptor beta chains follows, all from one sample in a study of CD8 T cells in ankylosing spondylitis. TCRdb passed the 5' RACE reads through MiXCR, listing each CDR3 protein once. The sample contains more than 250,000 distinct CDR3 sequences, more than 9% of which appear only once. Sequenced: blood, either unsorted or a sorted T cell fraction (not recorded which). All receptors come from a female donor with ankylosing spondylitis or in good health (not recorded which). Both conserved end residues are part of each CDR3. D genes are given only for firm matches. Size values are once, few and many counts, or a class for expanded clones, and some rows have none.

abundance	d_gene	j_gene	v_gene	CDR3nt	CDR3aa
few	NA	TRBJ1-1	TRBV7-2	TGTGCCAGCAGCTTAGAAGGGTACGTAACTGAAGCTTTCTTT	CASSLEGYVTEAFF
many	NA	TRBJ2-3	TRBV20-1	TGCAGTGCTAGTAGGCCCTCCCGGGCCACAGATACGCAGTATTTT	CSASRPSRATDTQYF
many	TRBD1	TRBJ1-2	TRBV7-9	TGTGCCAGCAGGCCTACAGGGGCGTCTACTAACTATGGCTACACCTTC	CASRPTGASTNYGYTF
NA	TRBD2	TRBJ2-7	TRBV19	TGTGCCGGTAGTCCGGGACTAGGTGTTCACGAGCAGTACTTC	CAGSPGLGVHEQYF
many	TRBD2	TRBJ2-3	TRBV27	TGTGCCAGCAGTTTAGGGACTAGTCGACCCACAGATACGCAGTATTTT	CASSLGTSRPTDTQYF
NA	NA	TRBJ2-7	TRBV5-1	TGCGCCAGCAGCTTGATAGGGACGATGGGGAGCCCTCCCTACGAGCAGTACTTC	CASSLIGTMGSPPYEQYF
many	TRBD2	TRBJ2-1	TRBV29-1	TGCAGCGTTAAAGCGGGGGGGCCGAATGAGCAGTTCTTC	CSVKAGGPNEQFF
NA	TRBD1	TRBJ1-2	TRBV6-6	TGTGCCAGCAGATCATTCGGGACAGGGGGAGATGGCTACACCTTC	CASRSFGTGGDGYTF
many	TRBD2	TRBJ2-3	TRBV5-6	TGTGCCAGCAGCTTAGGACTAGTAGCAGACGATACGCAGTATTTT	CASSLGLVADDTQYF
many	TRBD2	TRBJ2-5	TRBV12-3/TRBV12-4	TGTGCCAGCAGTCGTACTAGCGGCCAAGAGACCCAGTACTTC	CASSRTSGQETQYF
many	TRBD1	TRBJ1-3	TRBV29-1	TGCAGCGTTAGGACAGGGGCTAGCTCTGGAAACACCATATATTTT	CSVRTGASSGNTIYF
many	NA	TRBJ2-1	TRBV5-1	TGCGCCAGCAGCTTACAGGGTAACCTCTACAATGAGCAGTTCTTC	CASSLQGNLYNEQFF
NA	TRBD1	TRBJ1-2	TRBV12-3/TRBV12-4	TGTGCCAGCACGCCACAGGGGAGCTATGGCTACCCCTTC	CASTPQGSYGYPF
many	TRBD2	TRBJ2-1	TRBV20-1	TGCAGTGCTAGAGAACCGGGACTAGCTTTCAATGAGCAGTTCTTC	CSAREPGLAFNEQFF
few	NA	TRBJ1-1	TRBV10-1	TGCGCCAGCAGTGAAAAGGGAGCCACTGAAGCTTTCTTT	CASSEKGATEAFF
few	NA	TRBJ2-3	TRBV20-1	TGCAGTGCTAGACTTGGACCCCTAGGGCCATTTTTT	CSARLGPLGPFF
many	TRBD1	TRBJ1-4	TRBV7-9	TGTGCCAGCAGCCGGACAGGGACAATTGAAAAACTGTTTTTT	CASSRTGTIEKLFF
many	TRBD1	TRBJ2-7	TRBV18	TGTGCCAGCTCACCACAGGGACAGGGTTCCTACGAGCAGTACTTC	CASSPQGQGSYEQYF
NA	TRBD1	TRBJ2-1	TRBV30	TGTGCCTGGAGTCCTCAACCGGGACAGCGGTTAGTCTTC	CAWSPQPGQRLVF
NA	NA	TRBJ2-7	TRBV6-6	TGTGCCAGCAGAACCGCGGATCCAGTGCAGTACTTC	CASRTADPVQYF
few	TRBD1	TRBJ1-6	TRBV5-5	TGTGCCAGCAGCTGGACCCCCGGACAGGGCAATTCACCCCTCCACTTT	CASSWTPGQGNSPLHF
NA	TRBD2	TRBJ2-2	TRBV20-1	TGCAGTGCTAGAGATCCGATGATAGCGGGAGGTGGGGCCGGGGAGCTGTTTTTT	CSARDPMIAGGGAGELFF
many	NA	TRBJ2-7	TRBV6-2/TRBV6-3	TGTGCCAGCAGTTACAATCTAGCCCCGTCGAACGAGCAGTACTTC	CASSYNLAPSNEQYF
few	NA	TRBJ2-1	TRBV9	TGTGCCAGCAGCCGAATGGGGGACAATGAGCAGTTCTTC	CASSRMGDNEQFF
few	NA	TRBJ1-6	TRBV20-1	TGCAGTGCTAGAGGCGCCGGGACCTATAATTCACCCCTCCACTTT	CSARGAGTYNSPLHF
many	NA	TRBJ1-2	TRBV28	TGTGCCAGCAGTTCGATCTGGACAGCCTATGGCTACACCTTC	CASSSIWTAYGYTF
NA	NA	TRBJ1-6	TRBV7-2	TGTGCCAGCAGCTCGGAGGTCTCCTATAATTCACCCCTCCACTTT	CASSSEVSYNSPLHF
NA	NA	TRBJ2-2	TRBV20-1	TGCAGTGCCCCCTCCAAGACTAGAATGGGCGGGGAGCTGTTTTTT	CSAPSKTRMGGELFF
many	TRBD1	TRBJ1-5	TRBV12-3/TRBV12-4	TGTGCCAGCAGAGGGACAGGGACCGACCAGCCCCAGCATTTT	CASRGTGTDQPQHF
many	TRBD1	TRBJ2-1	TRBV12-3/TRBV12-4	TGTGCCAGCACTTCGGGACAGGGATACAATGAGCAGTTCTTC	CASTSGQGYNEQFF
many	NA	TRBJ2-5	TRBV20-1	TGCAGTGCTAGAGATTACGAGAGGCCTCAAGAGACCCAGTACTTC	CSARDYERPQETQYF
many	NA	TRBJ1-3	TRBV5-1	TGCGCCAGCAGCCTCGGACCTGGAAACACCATATATTTT	CASSLGPGNTIYF
many	NA	TRBJ2-7	TRBV25-1	TGTGCCAGCAGTGGCCTGCGGGCGTTCTCCTACGAGCAGTACTTC	CASSGLRAFSYEQYF
many	TRBD1	TRBJ1-4	TRBV5-5	TGTGCCAGCAGCAAACAGGGGGACGGTGAAAAACTGTTTTTT	CASSKQGDGEKLFF
many	NA	TRBJ1-1	TRBV10-3	TGTGCCATCAGTGAGTCCTTGAACACTGAAGCTTTCTTT	CAISESLNTEAFF
NA	NA	TRBJ2-3	TRBV7-9	TGTGCCAGCAGCTGGGGTCCAGATACGCAGTATTTT	CASSWGPDTQYF
NA	NA	TRBJ2-1	TRBV7-2	TGTGCCAGCAGCTTAGTACAGGACTCCTACAATGAGCAGTTCTTC	CASSLVQDSYNEQFF
NA	NA	TRBJ2-3	TRBV7-2	TGTGCCAGCAGCTTCACGACCTCAGATACGCAGTATTTT	CASSFTTSDTQYF
NA	NA	TRBJ2-7	TRBV12-3/TRBV12-4	TGTGCCAGCAGTCCGCCCGGGGCCCTCTCCTACGAGCAGTACTTC	CASSPPGALSYEQYF
many	TRBD1	TRBJ2-7	TRBV20-1	TGCAGTGCTAGAGTCAGACAGGGTATCGACGAGCAGTACTTC	CSARVRQGIDEQYF
few	NA	TRBJ2-2	TRBV20-1	TGCAGTGCTAGTTCTACAGCAACCGGGGAGCTGTTTTTT	CSASSTATGELFF
many	NA	TRBJ2-7	TRBV12-3/TRBV12-4	TGTGCCAGCAGTTTAGGTACACCCAACTACGAGCAGTACTTC	CASSLGTPNYEQYF
NA	NA	TRBJ2-2	TRBV18	TGTGCCAGTCACAGGGGACTCAACACCGGGGAGCTGTTTTTT	CASHRGLNTGELFF
many	TRBD2	TRBJ2-5	TRBV20-1	TGCAGTGCATTGGCGGGGGGGTCCGGGGAGACCCAGTACTTC	CSALAGGSGETQYF
few	NA	TRBJ2-2	TRBV7-9	TGTGCCAGCAGCTTCGAGGGCAAGAACACCGGGGAGCTGTTTTTT	CASSFEGKNTGELFF
many	NA	TRBJ1-1	TRBV6-5	TGTGCCAGCAGGAGCGTAGACACTGAAGCTTTCTTT	CASRSVDTEAFF
many	NA	TRBJ2-1	TRBV12-3/TRBV12-4	TGTGCCAGCAGCAGAACAGGGATTCCCTACAATGAGCAGTTCTTC	CASSRTGIPYNEQFF
many	TRBD1	TRBJ2-1	TRBV20-1	TGCAGTGCCAGAACAGGGGGCAGGGTTTTCTTC	CSARTGGRVFF
many	TRBD1	TRBJ2-7	TRBV4-2	TGTGCCAGCAGCCAATCCGGACAGGGGGCTTTGTACGAGCAGTACTTC	CASSQSGQGALYEQYF
NA	NA	TRBJ1-5	TRBV18	TGTGCCAGCTCACCACGGGGGTCCAGCAATCAGCCCCAGCATTTT	CASSPRGSSNQPQHF
NA	NA	TRBJ2-1	TRBV20-1	TGCAGTGCTAGGGGTTGGGCGAAACACAATGAGCAGTTCTTC	CSARGWAKHNEQFF
NA	NA	TRBJ2-7	TRBV21-1	TGTGCCAGTTGGACTAGCGGGGGTAACGAGCAGTACTTC	CASWTSGGNEQYF
many	NA	TRBJ2-1	TRBV20-1	TGCAGTGCCCACGGGGAACAGGGAAACAATGAGCAGTTCTTC	CSAHGEQGNNEQFF
few	NA	TRBJ1-6	TRBV9	TGTGCCAGCAGCACTCGACGTGGCGGACTAAATTCACCCCTCCACTTT	CASSTRRGGLNSPLHF
NA	TRBD1	TRBJ2-3	TRBV5-1	TGCGCCAGCAGCTTGGAGGACAGGATGGGCACAGATACGCAGTATTTT	CASSLEDRMGTDTQYF
many	NA	TRBJ1-1	TRBV4-3	TGCGCCAGCAGCCGTCTCCCCGGAGATGAAGCTTTCTTT	CASSRLPGDEAFF
NA	TRBD1	TRBJ2-7	TRBV7-2	TGTGCCAGCAGCTGGGCATCAGGACAGGCCTCCGTCGAGCAGTACTTC	CASSWASGQASVEQYF